Listed below are T cell receptor beta chains from one sample, sequenced in a study of memory CD4+ T cells and cytomegalovirus serostatus. Sequencing was performed with immunoSEQ multiplex PCR; in TCRdb, only in-frame clones are kept and a portion is missing. Altogether about 56,000 clones are present, about 73% being singletons, with the ten largest covering roughly 2.7%. Sequencing was performed on memory CD4+ T cells from blood. Receptor source: an adult in good health and CMV-seropositive. CDR3s include the opening cysteine and the closing phenylalanine or tryptophan. A D gene is named only where the DNA matches it firmly. Size values are once, few and many counts, or a class for expanded clones, and some rows have none.

D: NA
size: NA
V: TRBV18
J: TRBJ2-5
DNA: TGTGCCAGCTCACCCTTAGCACAAGAGACCCAGTACTTC
CDR3: CASSPLAQETQYF

D: NA
size: NA
V: TRBV30
J: TRBJ2-2
DNA: TGTGCCCTGGCGAGGGATCAGGGCGGGGAGCTGTTTTTT
CDR3: CALARDQGGELFF

D: NA
size: few
V: TRBV7-9
J: TRBJ2-1
DNA: TGTGCCAGCAGTTGGGGTATCTACAATGAGCAGTTCTTC
CDR3: CASSWGIYNEQFF

D: TRBD2
size: NA
V: TRBV4-3
J: TRBJ2-3
DNA: TGCGCCAGCAGCCAAGTGGGACTAGCGGGAACTAGCACAGATACGCAGTATTTT
CDR3: CASSQVGLAGTSTDTQYF

D: NA
size: NA
V: TRBV7-2
J: TRBJ1-2
DNA: TGTGCCAGCAGCTTACTACCTCCGTCCTATGGCTACACCTTC
CDR3: CASSLLPPSYGYTF

D: TRBD1
size: few
V: TRBV10-3
J: TRBJ2-7
DNA: TGTGCCATCAGGGGGGACAGCGCCGACGAGCAGTACTTC
CDR3: CAIRGDSADEQYF

D: NA
size: NA
V: TRBV7-2
J: TRBJ2-7
DNA: TGTGCCAGCAGGTTAAGGGGATCTAGGCATCGAGGCGAGCAGTACTTC
CDR3: CASRLRGSRHRGEQYF

D: TRBD1
size: NA
V: TRBV7-2
J: TRBJ2-2
DNA: TGTGCCAGCAGACAGCAACAGGGGGCCACCGGGGAGCTGTTTTTT
CDR3: CASRQQQGATGELFF

D: NA
size: NA
V: TRBV11-1
J: TRBJ2-5
DNA: TGTGCCAGCAGCTTACTACTCAGGCAAGAGACCCAGTACTTC
CDR3: CASSLLLRQETQYF

D: NA
size: NA
V: TRBV2
J: TRBJ2-1
DNA: TGTGCCAGCAGTGAACAGGAGACGGCCTACAATGAGCAGTTCTTC
CDR3: CASSEQETAYNEQFF

D: NA
size: NA
V: TRBV10-2
J: TRBJ1-2
DNA: TGCGCCAGCAGTGGGCCCCTCGTGAGTCACCGAAAATCAAGCCTTGGCTACACCTTC
CDR3: CASSGPLVSHRKSSLGYTF

D: NA
size: NA
V: TRBV10-3
J: TRBJ1-3
DNA: TGTGCCATCAGAGGGGACACGGGAAACACCATATATTTT
CDR3: CAIRGDTGNTIYF

D: TRBD1
size: NA
V: TRBV19
J: TRBJ2-2
DNA: TGTGCCAGTAGGACAGGGACAGGGAAGACGAACACCGGGGAGCTGTTTTTT
CDR3: CASRTGTGKTNTGELFF

D: NA
size: NA
V: TRBV28
J: TRBJ2-3
DNA: TGTGCCAGCAGTCGTACAGATACGCAGTATTTT
CDR3: CASSRTDTQYF

D: NA
size: NA
V: TRBV9
J: TRBJ2-3
DNA: TGTGCCAGCAGGGGGGTGTCAACAGATACGCAGTATTTT
CDR3: CASRGVSTDTQYF

D: TRBD1
size: NA
V: TRBV10-2
J: TRBJ2-5
DNA: TGCGCCAGCAGTGAGCCCGGACAGGGAGAGACCCAGTACTTC
CDR3: CASSEPGQGETQYF

D: NA
size: NA
V: TRBV19
J: TRBJ2-3
DNA: TGTGCCAGTAGTATAGGTCTAGCTGATACGCAGTATTTT
CDR3: CASSIGLADTQYF

D: NA
size: NA
V: TRBV2
J: TRBJ1-1
DNA: TGTGCCAGCGGCCGCACTGAAGCTTTCTTT
CDR3: CASGRTEAFF

D: NA
size: NA
V: TRBV7-2
J: TRBJ2-3
DNA: TGTGCCAGCAGCTCTAGGGGAGATACGCAGTATTTT
CDR3: CASSSRGDTQYF

D: NA
size: NA
V: TRBV20-1
J: TRBJ2-3
DNA: TGCAGTGCTCGACAGGAGGTAACGCAGTATTTT
CDR3: CSARQEVTQYF

D: NA
size: NA
V: TRBV7-9
J: TRBJ1-2
DNA: TGTGCCAGCAGCTCGAGGGATCCCAACTATGGCTACACCTTC
CDR3: CASSSRDPNYGYTF

D: NA
size: NA
V: TRBV4-3
J: TRBJ1-1
DNA: TGCGCCAGCAGCCAAGAACTGGGATGGGGCACTGAAGCTTTCTTT
CDR3: CASSQELGWGTEAFF

D: NA
size: NA
V: TRBV5-6
J: TRBJ1-3
DNA: TGTGCCAGCAGCCGTCGACAGGCTGGAAACACCATATATTTT
CDR3: CASSRRQAGNTIYF

D: NA
size: NA
V: TRBV14
J: TRBJ1-5
DNA: TGTGCCAGCAGCCAAGGGGGAACGGTCAATCAGCCCCAGCATTTT
CDR3: CASSQGGTVNQPQHF

D: NA
size: few
V: TRBV28
J: TRBJ2-1
DNA: TGTGCCAGCACCACTCGATGGGATGAGCAGTTCTTC
CDR3: CASTTRWDEQFF

D: NA
size: NA
V: TRBV11-2
J: TRBJ1-3
DNA: TGTGCTTCAGGCCGCGCCTCTGGAAACACCATATATTTT
CDR3: CASGRASGNTIYF

D: NA
size: once
V: TRBV2
J: TRBJ2-7
DNA: TGTGCCAGCAGTGAAGAAGGAGGGTCCGAGCAGTACTTC
CDR3: CASSEEGGSEQYF

D: TRBD2
size: few
V: TRBV6-5
J: TRBJ2-7
DNA: TGTGCCAGCAGTTACTCGAAAGCGGGGACCTACGAGCAGTACTTC
CDR3: CASSYSKAGTYEQYF

D: TRBD2
size: NA
V: TRBV10-3
J: TRBJ2-3
DNA: TGTGCCATCAGGAGGGGACGTCTAGCGGGAGCTCCAGATACGCAGTATTTT
CDR3: CAIRRGRLAGAPDTQYF

D: NA
size: NA
V: TRBV19
J: TRBJ1-1
DNA: TGTGCCAGTAGGGGGAGGGGCCGTATGAACACTGAAGCTTTCTTT
CDR3: CASRGRGRMNTEAFF

D: TRBD1
size: NA
V: TRBV6-6
J: TRBJ2-1
DNA: TGTGCCAGCAGCGACGACAGGGGACTCTACAATGAGCAGTTCTTC
CDR3: CASSDDRGLYNEQFF

D: NA
size: NA
V: TRBV7-2
J: TRBJ1-1
DNA: TGTGCCAGCAGCTTAGAAGGGAGTGGCTTGGGGTATACTGAAGCTTTCTTT
CDR3: CASSLEGSGLGYTEAFF

D: TRBD1
size: few
V: TRBV5-4
J: TRBJ2-2
DNA: TGTGCCAGCAGCCCGAAGAACAGGGGAAACACCGGGGAGCTGTTTTTT
CDR3: CASSPKNRGNTGELFF

D: TRBD2
size: many
V: TRBV11-3
J: TRBJ2-5
DNA: TGTGCCAGCAGCACGGGACTAGCGGGACAAGAGACCCAGTACTTC
CDR3: CASSTGLAGQETQYF

D: TRBD2
size: NA
V: TRBV29-1
J: TRBJ2-4
DNA: TGCAGCGTTGCCGGGACTAGCGGAAACATTCAGTACTTC
CDR3: CSVAGTSGNIQYF

D: TRBD2
size: NA
V: TRBV7-2
J: TRBJ2-3
DNA: TGTGCCAGCAGCTTAGCGGGAGGGAGGTCTGGCACAGATACGCAGTATTTT
CDR3: CASSLAGGRSGTDTQYF

D: NA
size: NA
V: TRBV27
J: TRBJ2-5
DNA: TGTGCCAGCAGTTTAAATAGTTTTCGGGAGACCCAGTACTTC
CDR3: CASSLNSFRETQYF

D: NA
size: NA
V: TRBV15
J: TRBJ1-1
DNA: TGTGCCACCAGCAGACAGGGTCGCACTGAAGCTTTCTTT
CDR3: CATSRQGRTEAFF

D: NA
size: NA
V: TRBV7-2
J: TRBJ1-1
DNA: TGTGCCAGCAGCTCCCGGGTGTTGAACACTGAAGCTTTCTTT
CDR3: CASSSRVLNTEAFF

D: TRBD2
size: NA
V: TRBV2
J: TRBJ2-4
DNA: TGTGCCAGCAGCGCAGGGGGGGGACTAGCGGGAGAAAACATTCAGTACTTC
CDR3: CASSAGGGLAGENIQYF

D: NA
size: once
V: TRBV15
J: TRBJ2-2
DNA: TGTGCCACCAGCAGAGATCTATCCAGGGGAAACACCGGGGAGCTGTTTTTT
CDR3: CATSRDLSRGNTGELFF

D: TRBD2
size: few
V: TRBV28
J: TRBJ2-7
DNA: TGTGCCAGCAGTCCCCAGACTAGCGGGAGCTACGAGCAGTACTTC
CDR3: CASSPQTSGSYEQYF

D: TRBD2
size: few
V: TRBV14
J: TRBJ2-7
DNA: TGTGCCAGCAGCCGCGGACTAGCGGACGAGCAGTACTTC
CDR3: CASSRGLADEQYF

D: TRBD1
size: NA
V: TRBV28
J: TRBJ1-5
DNA: TGTGCCACCTTAGAGCGGACAGGGGCTCAGCCCCAGCATTTT
CDR3: CATLERTGAQPQHF